The T cell receptor (beta chain) under discussion was sequenced for a study of CXCR3-negative and CXCR3-positive naive CD8 T cells. Naive CD8+ T cells were CD45RO-CCR7+CD27+CD95-. Remarks on this clonotype: Its antigen remains unidentified.

With UMI labels, 5' RACE was used to prepare the TRB cDNA libraries. TCRdb processed the 5' RACE reads again and assigns one entry to each CDR3 protein, with no DNA. The sample totals 150,000 or so distinct CDR3 sequences; its top ten clones hold around 0.28%. Study results and limitations: Relative to memory CD8+ cells, whose diversity was much lower, both naive subsets had comparably high diversity. Naive CXCR3-positive cells had TRB CDR3s more hydrophobic than those of CXCR3-negative naive cells. In cryopreserved cells, CXCR3 expression partially decreased, and fresh PBMCs were used in most assays.

This TCR was recovered from a human donor in good health. Some clones in this sample may be carry-over from other donors' samples. The sequencing input was naive CXCR3+ CD8+ T cells from blood. Subset noted: CD45RO-CCR7+CD27+CD95- naive CD8+ T cells expressing CXCR3 (TNR3+).

The CDR3 spells CASSSTSYGEQFF. The chain is built from TRBV9 and TRBJ2-1; the TRBD2 assignment by TCRdb is unverifiable without DNA. The CDR3 has 13 amino acids. CDR1 SGDLS and CDR2 YYNGEE come from the germline V gene.